This TCR beta chain was retrieved from a study of cytomegalovirus exposure and HLA in healthy donors. Study outcomes and limitations: Most CMV-associated TCR beta chains were later found to appear HLA-restricted. Later on, an analysis found that several of the most significant clusters appeared to be linked to common viral pathogens, which included parvovirus B19. An analysis was carried out later, and it reportedly showed fewer N-insertions in an Asian-associated ancestry cluster than the approximately 680-donor mean.

This PCR relied on a set of 60 Vbeta primers and 13 Jbeta primers. Produced via immunoSEQ multiplex PCR; TCRdb's table is partial and in-frame only. The table includes 150,000 to 200,000 clones, approximately 70% detected once. This clone appeared a few times. The antigen is not known. This CDR3 region has 14 residues. The V gene's germline CDR1 is SEHNR and CDR2 FQNEAQ (reference sequence). The trim removed 5 bases at V and 6 bases at J, leaving 6 bases unmatched. The V call is TRBV7-9, the J call TRBJ1-5, with TRBD1 matching over 8 bases. This receptor was obtained from a young woman in good health and CMV-seronegative. The sample taken for sequencing was PBMCs. In DNA form, the CDR3 reads TGTGCCAGCAGCCCCCCGGACAGGGTTCAGCCCCAGCATTTT. It codes for CASSPPDRVQPQHF.